This entry concerns a single TCR beta chain. Its antigen is not identified. The data were taken from a study of radiotherapy plus CTLA-4 blockade in lung cancer. Study-wide background: Objective responses arose in roughly 17% of patients, and roughly 31% experienced disease control. Points from the study as a whole: It was early blood T cell clone dynamics, with interferon-beta, that reportedly best predicted response. Clones derived from tumor TCRs expanded in blood after radiotherapy plus ipilimumab.

Chemo-refractory metastatic non-small-cell lung cancer patients underwent focal radiation alongside CTLA-4 blockade with ipilimumab. This CDR3 region has 16 residues. The V and J ends lost 1 base and 3 bases, in that order; junction bases with no gene match: 3. Germline lookup yields CDR1 LGHNA and CDR2 YSLEER. Repertoires were generated with immunoSEQ multiplex PCR, while TCRdb's copy carries only in-frame clones and drops some. The repertoire holds 120,000 or so clones, more than 65% seen once, with roughly 5.3% in the top ten. Sequenced here: peripheral blood, sampled from a patient treated with radiotherapy plus ipilimumab. The sequence came from a human donor with non-small cell lung cancer who had a partial response to radiotherapy plus ipilimumab. The chain combines TRBV4-3 with TRBJ2-1, with 10 nucleotides matching TRBD2. CDR3 residues: CASSQARTSGYNEQFF. The CDR3 bases are TGCGCCAGCAGCCAAGCTAGGACTAGCGGCTACAATGAGCAGTTCTTC.